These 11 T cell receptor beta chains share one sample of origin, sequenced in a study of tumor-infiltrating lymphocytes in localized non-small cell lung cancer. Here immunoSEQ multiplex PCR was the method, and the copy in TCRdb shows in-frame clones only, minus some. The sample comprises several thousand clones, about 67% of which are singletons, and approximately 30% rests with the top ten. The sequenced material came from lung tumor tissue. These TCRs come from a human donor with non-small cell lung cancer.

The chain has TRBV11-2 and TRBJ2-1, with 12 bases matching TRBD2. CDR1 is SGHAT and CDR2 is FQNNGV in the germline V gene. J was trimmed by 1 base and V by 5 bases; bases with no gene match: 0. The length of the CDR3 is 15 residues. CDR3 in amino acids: CASSLAGGSYNEQFF. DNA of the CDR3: TGTGCCAGCAGCCTAGCGGGGGGGTCCTACAATGAGCAGTTCTTC. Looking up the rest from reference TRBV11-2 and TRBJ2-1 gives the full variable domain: EAGVAQSPRYKIIEKRQSVAFWCNPISGHATLYWYQQILGQGPKLLIQFQNNGVVDDSQLPKDRFSAERLKGVDSTLKIQPAKLEDSAVYLCASSLAGGSYNEQFFGPGTRLTVL.

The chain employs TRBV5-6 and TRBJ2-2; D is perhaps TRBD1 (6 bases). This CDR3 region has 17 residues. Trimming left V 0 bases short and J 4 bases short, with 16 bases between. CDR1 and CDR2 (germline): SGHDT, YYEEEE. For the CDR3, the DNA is TGTGCCAGCAGCTTGGGGGCCGGGACAACTCGCACCGGGGAGCTGTTTTTT. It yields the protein CASSLGAGTTRTGELFF.

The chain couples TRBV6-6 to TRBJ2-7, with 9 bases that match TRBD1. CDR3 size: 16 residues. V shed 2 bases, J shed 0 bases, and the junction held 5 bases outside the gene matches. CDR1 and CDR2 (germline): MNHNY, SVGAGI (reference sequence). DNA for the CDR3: TGTGCCAGCAGTTACCGGACAGGGGTTTACTCCTACGAGCAGTACTTC. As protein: CASSYRTGVYSYEQYF.

The chain's CDR3 is CASTPPGTGSTGTQYF. CDR3 sequence (DNA): TGTGCCAGCACCCCTCCGGGGACAGGGTCGACGGGGACCCAGTACTTC. This chain uses TRBV9 with TRBJ2-5; 9 bases map to TRBD1. After removal of 6 bases from V and 7 bases from J, the junction contained 16 bases not matched to a gene. Germline CDR1 and CDR2: SGDLS and YYNGEE. CDR3 size: 16 residues.

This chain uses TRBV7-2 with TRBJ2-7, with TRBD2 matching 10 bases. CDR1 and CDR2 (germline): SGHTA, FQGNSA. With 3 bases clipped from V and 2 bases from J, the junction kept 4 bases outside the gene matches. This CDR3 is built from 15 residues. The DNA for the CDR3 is TGTGCCAGCAGCTTCCAGCGGGGGGGGACCTACGAGCAGTACTTC. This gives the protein CASSFQRGGTYEQYF. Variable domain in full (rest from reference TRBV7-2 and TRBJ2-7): GAGVSQSPSNKVTEKGKDVELRCDPISGHTALYWYRQSLGQGLEFLIYFQGNSAPDKSGLPSDRFSAERTGGSVSTLTIQRTQQEDSAVYLCASSFQRGGTYEQYFGPGTRLTVT.

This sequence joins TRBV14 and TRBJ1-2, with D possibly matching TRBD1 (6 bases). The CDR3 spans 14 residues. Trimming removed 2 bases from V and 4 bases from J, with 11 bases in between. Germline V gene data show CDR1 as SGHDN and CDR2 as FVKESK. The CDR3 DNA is TGTGCCAGCAGCCAAACCTCAGGGGTCTATGGCTACACCTTC. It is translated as CASSQTSGVYGYTF.

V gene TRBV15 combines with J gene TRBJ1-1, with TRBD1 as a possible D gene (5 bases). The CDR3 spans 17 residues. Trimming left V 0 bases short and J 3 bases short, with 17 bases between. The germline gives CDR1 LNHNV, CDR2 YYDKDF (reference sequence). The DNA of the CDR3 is TGTGCCACCAGCAGAGATTTGCCGACGGCGGGGGACACTGAAGCTTTCTTT. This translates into CATSRDLPTAGDTEAFF. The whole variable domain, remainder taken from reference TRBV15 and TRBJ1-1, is DAMVIQNPRYQVTQFGKPVTLSCSQTLNHNVMYWYQQKSSQAPKLLFHYYDKDFNNEADTPDNFQSRRPNTSFCFLDIRSPGLGDTAMYLCATSRDLPTAGDTEAFFGQGTRLTVV.

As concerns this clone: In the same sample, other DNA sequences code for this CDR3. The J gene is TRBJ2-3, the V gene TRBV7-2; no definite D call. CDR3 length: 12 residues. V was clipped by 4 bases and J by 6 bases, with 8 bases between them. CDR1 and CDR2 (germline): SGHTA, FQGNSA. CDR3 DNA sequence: TGTGCCAGCAGCTCCTCCCGGGATACGCAGTATTTT. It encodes CASSSSRDTQYF.

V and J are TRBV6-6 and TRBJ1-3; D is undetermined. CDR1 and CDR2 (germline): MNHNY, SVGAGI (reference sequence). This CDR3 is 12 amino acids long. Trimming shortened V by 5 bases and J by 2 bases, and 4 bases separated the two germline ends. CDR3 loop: CASSTTGNTIYF. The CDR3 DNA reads TGTGCCAGCAGTACTACTGGAAACACCATATATTTT.

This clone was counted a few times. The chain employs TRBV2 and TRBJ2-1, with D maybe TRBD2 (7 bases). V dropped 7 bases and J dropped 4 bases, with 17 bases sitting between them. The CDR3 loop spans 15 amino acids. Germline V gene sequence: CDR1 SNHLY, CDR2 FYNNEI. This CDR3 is CASKVGGGPYNEQFF. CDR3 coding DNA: TGTGCCAGCAAAGTGGGCGGGGGCCCTTACAATGAGCAGTTCTTC.

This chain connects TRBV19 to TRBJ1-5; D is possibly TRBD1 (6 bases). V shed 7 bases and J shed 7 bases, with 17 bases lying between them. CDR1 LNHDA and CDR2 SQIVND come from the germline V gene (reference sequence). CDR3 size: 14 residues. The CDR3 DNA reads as TGTGCCAGTAAATACAGGGAATTGAACCAGCCCCAGCATTTT. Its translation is CASKYRELNQPQHF.